A selection of T cell receptor beta chains follows, all from one sample in a study of blood T cell repertoires in COVID-19. The table came from immunoSEQ multiplex PCR; TCRdb's copy has only in-frame clones and leaves some out. The sample has under 110,000 clones, about 92% seen once. The sample was peripheral blood. The receptors originated from a man over 45 with active COVID-19. CDR3s include the opening cysteine and the closing phenylalanine or tryptophan. The D gene is left open where the match is weak. Rows give clone size only sometimes, using once, few, many, or a class for an expanded clone.

j_gene	d_gene	abundance	v_gene	CDR3nt	CDR3aa
TRBJ2-3	-	-	TRBV2	TGTGCCAGCTCCGATCCGGGGGCAGATACGCAGTATTTT	CASSDPGADTQYF
TRBJ1-2	-	-	TRBV9	TGTGCCAGCAGCGCCGGGACACCCTATGGCTACACCTTC	CASSAGTPYGYTF
TRBJ1-2	-	-	TRBV6-5	TGTGCCAGCAGCGTGGGGGGTGTCTATGGCTACACCTTC	CASSVGGVYGYTF
TRBJ1-6	TRBD1	once	TRBV5-4	TGTGCCAGCAGGGCCGAACAGGGGGTAGGTCCCCTCCACTTT	CASRAEQGVGPLHF
TRBJ1-1	-	-	TRBV30	TGTGCCTGGAGGGCGGGACGGATGAACACTGAAGCTTTCTTT	CAWRAGRMNTEAFF
TRBJ2-5	TRBD1	once	TRBV6-5	TGTGCCAGCAGGACAGGGCATCAAGAGACCCAGTACTTC	CASRTGHQETQYF
TRBJ1-6	-	-	TRBV19	TGTGCCAGTAGTATACAGGGGAGCTCCTATAATTCACCCCTCCACTTT	CASSIQGSSYNSPLHF
TRBJ1-1	TRBD1	-	TRBV9	TGTGCCAGCAGCTATGGGACAGGGATGAACACTGAAGCTTTCTTT	CASSYGTGMNTEAFF
TRBJ2-2	-	-	TRBV25-1	TGTGCCAGCAGTGAATCAGGGGACACCGGGGAGCTGTTTTTT	CASSESGDTGELFF
TRBJ1-2	-	-	TRBV28	TGTGCCAGCAGCTTATGGGGAGGGGAAGCACATGGCTACACCTTC	CASSLWGGEAHGYTF
TRBJ1-1	-	-	TRBV9	TGTGCCAGCAGCACGGACACCTCTGAAGCTTTCTTT	CASSTDTSEAFF
TRBJ1-1	-	once	TRBV19	TGTGCCAGTAGTAACCAGGGAGGCACCACTGAAGCTTTCTTT	CASSNQGGTTEAFF
TRBJ2-1	-	once	TRBV11-2	TGTGCCAGCAGCTTCGATCGGGAGAATGAGCAGTTCTTC	CASSFDRENEQFF
TRBJ1-5	-	-	TRBV13	TGTGCCAGCAGCTCCCAGGCTAACAATCAGCCCCAGCATTTT	CASSSQANNQPQHF
TRBJ1-2	TRBD1	-	TRBV24-1	TGTGCCACCAGTGACCCCGGGACAGCCAACTCAGGCGGCTACACCTTC	CATSDPGTANSGGYTF
TRBJ1-1	-	once	TRBV9	TGTGCCAGCAGCGTAGATTCGCAGGGTGAAGCTTTCTTT	CASSVDSQGEAFF
TRBJ2-3	-	-	TRBV29-1	TGCAGCGTTGAAGATCAGGGCAGGGGTGCTGATACGCAGTATTTT	CSVEDQGRGADTQYF
TRBJ1-1	TRBD1	-	TRBV7-9	TGTGCCAGCAGCGCACGGGACAGACCACAGACTGAAGCTTTCTTT	CASSARDRPQTEAFF
TRBJ2-7	TRBD1	-	TRBV10-3	TGTGCCGCCGGGACAGGGGGTAACGAGCAGTACTTC	CAAGTGGNEQYF
TRBJ2-7	-	-	TRBV28	TGTGCCAGCAGTTTTCTGAGTTACGAGCAGTACTTC	CASSFLSYEQYF
TRBJ2-5	-	-	TRBV29-1	TGCAGCGTTGTTACTTTGTGGTCCCGCGGGGTCCTACAAGAGACCCAGTACTTC	CSVVTLWSRGVLQETQYF
TRBJ2-2	-	-	TRBV6-5	TGTGCCAGCAGTTACAGGGAGTTGGGTGCCGGGGAGCCGTTTTTT	CASSYRELGAGEPFF
TRBJ2-1	TRBD2	-	TRBV19	TGTGCCAGTCGACCATATGGCCGGGGACTAGCGGGTGAGCAGTTCTTC	CASRPYGRGLAGEQFF
TRBJ2-7	-	-	TRBV12-3/TRBV12-4	TGTGCCAGCAGTCGAAGGACACCTTACGAGCAGTACTTC	CASSRRTPYEQYF
TRBJ2-1	TRBD1	-	TRBV18	TGTGCCAGCTCACCAATACAGGGGTTGGAGAATGAGCAGTTCTTC	CASSPIQGLENEQFF
TRBJ2-2	-	-	TRBV2	TGTGCCAGCAGACAGGGAGTCAGCACCGGGGAGCTGTTTTTT	CASRQGVSTGELFF
TRBJ1-5	-	-	TRBV2	TGTGCCAGCAAGACCGGGACATTGCAGCCCCAGCATTTT	CASKTGTLQPQHF
TRBJ2-7	-	few	TRBV12-3/TRBV12-4	TGTGCCAGCAGTTTTACGGTCTACGAGCAGTACTTC	CASSFTVYEQYF
TRBJ2-3	TRBD2	once	TRBV9	TGTGCCAGCAGCGCCGCACCGGGACTAGCAAATACGCAGTATTTT	CASSAAPGLANTQYF
TRBJ2-3	-	-	TRBV14	TGTGCCAGCAGCCAAGATCTTTGGCGACATTGGGCCACAGATACGCAGTATTTT	CASSQDLWRHWATDTQYF
TRBJ1-2	-	-	TRBV28	TGTGCCAGCAGTGCTGACAGGAGGAGAGGCTACACCTTC	CASSADRRRGYTF
TRBJ2-1	-	-	TRBV6-2/TRBV6-3	TGTGCCAGCAGCCCTGGACAGTCGACGTTCTTC	CASSPGQSTFF
TRBJ2-3	-	-	TRBV19	TGTGCCAGTAGTATGGTCCGGGCAGATACGCAGTATTTT	CASSMVRADTQYF
TRBJ2-5	TRBD1	-	TRBV6-5	TGTGCCAGCACTCCTTGGGACAGGGGTAAAGAGACCCAGTACTTC	CASTPWDRGKETQYF
TRBJ1-1	-	-	TRBV28	TGTGCCAGCAGCGAAACCAAGGGGCGAAGGACTGAAGCTTTCTTT	CASSETKGRRTEAFF
TRBJ1-2	-	-	TRBV5-1	TGCGCCAGCAGCTTGGGAGCCACTACAGGGCTCTATGGCTACACCTTC	CASSLGATTGLYGYTF
TRBJ1-2	TRBD1	-	TRBV28	TGTGCCAGCAGACGACAGGGCTATGGCTACACCTTC	CASRRQGYGYTF
TRBJ1-5	-	few	TRBV30	TGTGCCTGGAGTTGGGGGGAAAATCAGCCCCAGCATTTT	CAWSWGENQPQHF
TRBJ2-5	TRBD2	once	TRBV7-9	TGTGCCAGCAGCTTATCCGGGACTAGTGGGGGAAAGACCCAGTACTTC	CASSLSGTSGGKTQYF
TRBJ2-7	-	-	TRBV7-2	TGTGCCAGCAGCAGACCGACTAGTTTGGGCTCCGAGCAGTACTTC	CASSRPTSLGSEQYF
TRBJ1-5	TRBD1	-	TRBV30	TGTGCCTGGAGTGTACCAGGGGGGAGACAGCCCCAGCATTTT	CAWSVPGGRQPQHF
TRBJ2-7	TRBD2	-	TRBV11-2	TGTGCCAGCAGCCCACGGACTAGCGGGACTTACGAGCAGTACTTC	CASSPRTSGTYEQYF
TRBJ2-1	TRBD1	-	TRBV9	TGTGCCAGTGGGACAGCAGTCTACAATGAGCAGTTCTTC	CASGTAVYNEQFF
TRBJ2-3	-	-	TRBV5-1	TGCGCCAGCAGCGAGGGTCCTAGCACAGATACGCAGTATTTT	CASSEGPSTDTQYF
TRBJ1-3	-	-	TRBV4-2	TGTGCCAGCAGCCAAGACGCGGACAGTTTGATTTACACCATATATTTT	CASSQDADSLIYTIYF
TRBJ2-4	TRBD1	-	TRBV4-2	TGTGCCAGCAGCCAAGTTGGGCCTGACAGGGAAAATATGGCCAAAAACATTCAGTACTTC	CASSQVGPDRENMAKNIQYF
TRBJ1-2	-	-	TRBV7-9	TGTGCCAGCAGCTTAATTCTGGGGAGCAACTATGGCTACACCTTC	CASSLILGSNYGYTF
TRBJ2-6	-	-	TRBV5-1	TGCGCCAGCAGCCCCATCTCTGGGGCCAACGTCCTGACTTTC	CASSPISGANVLTF
TRBJ2-7	TRBD1	few	TRBV5-4	TGTGCCAGCAGCCGTAACAGGGGCAACGGGGCTTACGAGCAGTACTTC	CASSRNRGNGAYEQYF
TRBJ2-3	-	-	TRBV28	TGTGCCAGCAGCTCCTGGGCCGGCGGGACGGAGCCAGATACGCAGTATTTT	CASSSWAGGTEPDTQYF
TRBJ2-1	TRBD2	few	TRBV9	TGTGCCAGCAGCGTGGGCGGGAGTGGCTCCTACAATGAGCAGTTCTTC	CASSVGGSGSYNEQFF
TRBJ1-1	-	-	TRBV28	TGTGCCAGCATATCCGCCACCGGGGCTTTCTTT	CASISATGAFF
TRBJ2-1	-	-	TRBV13	TGTGCCAGCAGCCAAAGTCCATCGGATGAGCAGTTCTTC	CASSQSPSDEQFF
TRBJ1-2	-	-	TRBV15	TGTGCCACCAGCAGAGAGCGGGCAGAGTTAGCTAACTATGGCTACACCTTC	CATSRERAELANYGYTF
TRBJ1-2	-	-	TRBV10-3	TGTGCCATCAGTACGCACAGGGATGGCTACACCTTC	CAISTHRDGYTF
TRBJ2-2	-	once	TRBV3-1/TRBV3-2	TGTGCCAGCAGCCCTAGGACAGATCGGAACACCGGGGAGCTGTTTTTT	CASSPRTDRNTGELFF
TRBJ1-2	TRBD1	-	TRBV29-1	TGCAGCGGTGGGACAGGGAACTATGGCTACACCTTC	CSGGTGNYGYTF
TRBJ2-7	TRBD1	-	TRBV5-1	TGCGCCAGCAGCTCACCGCCGGGACAGAGGAGCTCCTACGAGCAGTACTTC	CASSSPPGQRSSYEQYF
TRBJ2-7	TRBD1	-	TRBV5-6	TGTGCCAGCAGCGTGACAGGGGGCCGGGAGCAGTACTTC	CASSVTGGREQYF
TRBJ1-1	-	-	TRBV5-1	TGCGCCAGCCAAACAGGGCCGAACACTGAAGCTTTCTTT	CASQTGPNTEAFF